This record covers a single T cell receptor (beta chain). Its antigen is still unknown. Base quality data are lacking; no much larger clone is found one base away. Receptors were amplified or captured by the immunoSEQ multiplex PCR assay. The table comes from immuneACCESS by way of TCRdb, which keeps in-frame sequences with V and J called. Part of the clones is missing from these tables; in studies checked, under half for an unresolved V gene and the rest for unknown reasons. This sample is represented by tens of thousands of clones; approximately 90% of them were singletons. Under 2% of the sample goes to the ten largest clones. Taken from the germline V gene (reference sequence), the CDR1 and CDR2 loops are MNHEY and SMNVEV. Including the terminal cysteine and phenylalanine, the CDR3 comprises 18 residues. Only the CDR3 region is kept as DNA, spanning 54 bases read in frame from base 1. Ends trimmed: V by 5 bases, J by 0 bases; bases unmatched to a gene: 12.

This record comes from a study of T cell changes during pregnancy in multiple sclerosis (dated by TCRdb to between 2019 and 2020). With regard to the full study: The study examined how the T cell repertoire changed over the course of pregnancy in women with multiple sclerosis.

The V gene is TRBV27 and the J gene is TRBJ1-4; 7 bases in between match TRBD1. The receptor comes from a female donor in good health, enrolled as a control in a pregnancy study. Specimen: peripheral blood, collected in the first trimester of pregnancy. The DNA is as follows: TGTGCCAGCAGTCCTCACCGACAGGGTAAATCAACTAATGAAAAACTGTTTTTT. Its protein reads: CASSPHRQGKSTNEKLFF. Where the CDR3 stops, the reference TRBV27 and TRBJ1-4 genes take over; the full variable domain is EAQVTQNPRYLITVTGKKLTVTCSQNMNHEYMSWYRQDPGLGLRQIYYSMNVEVTDKGDVPEGYKVSRKEKRNFPLILESPSPNQTSLYFCASSPHRQGKSTNEKLFFGSGTQLSVL.